The source of this TCR beta chain is a study of T cells in Graves' hyperthyroidism and ophthalmopathy. General observations from the study: Ophthalmopathy and stable hyperthyroidism were told apart by a 13 V-J model. Model-based prediction identified ophthalmopathy a median 6.5 months prior to its onset. Clonotypes that were expanded in thyroid above 0.001 mostly appeared in blood too.

This clonotype has at least ten counts. What it binds is unknown. Amplified regions were TCR beta CDR3 sequences from RNA transcripts. In the first-round RT-PCR of the TCR CDR3, the HTBI primer set was used. From the multiplex PCR reads, TCRdb called clonotypes with MiXCR, one entry per CDR3 protein. The sample lists approximately 430,000 distinct CDR3 sequences, about 14% seen once, with about 13% in the top ten. Diagnosis relied on clinical symptoms, serum thyroxine and TRAb, thyroid ultrasound and orbital computed tomography. The sample was blood. The receptor comes from a young man with Graves' ophthalmopathy.

CDR3 DNA sequence: TGTGCCAGCAGTTTATCGTTTGTGGGGCAGCCCCAGCATTTT. Encoded protein: CASSLSFVGQPQHF. The genes are TRBV27 and TRBJ1-5, with unresolved D. The CDR3 is 14 residues long. The V and J ends lost 0 bases and 7 bases respectively, with 10 bases between them. Germline loops: CDR1 MNHEY, CDR2 SMNVEV (reference sequence).